The source of this T cell receptor beta chain is a study of shared clonotypes between healthy human individuals. Across the whole study: Aged 18 to 49, the donors were two women and a few men.

This clone was seen just once. The antigen is unknown. Notes on the study in general: Despite large depth, sorted-subset datasets appeared incompletely sequenced. Naive subsets generally had larger estimated richness than memory subsets.

Positive CCR7 selection of CD45RO-negative cells yielded the naive CD8 cells, and terminally differentiated effector memory CD45RA+ cells were excluded. Donors had no recently reported acute infections or vaccinations and were HIV-negative. Data came from immunoSEQ multiplex PCR; TCRdb stores just in-frame clones and leaves some out. The table lists fewer than 800,000 clones, 90% to 95% of them singletons. Germline CDR1 reads LNHDA; CDR2 reads SQIVND (reference sequence). Trimming removed 5 bases at V and 4 bases at J, with 19 bases between. The CDR3 is 16 residues long. Input material: naive CD8+ T cells sorted from blood. This TCR was recovered from a man aged 30 to 39 in good health. The chain couples TRBV19 to TRBJ2-3; D is perhaps TRBD1 (8 bases). CDR3: CASSVTGGETADTQYF. CDR3 sequence (DNA): TGTGCCAGTAGTGTAACAGGGGGGGAAACCGCAGATACGCAGTATTTT.